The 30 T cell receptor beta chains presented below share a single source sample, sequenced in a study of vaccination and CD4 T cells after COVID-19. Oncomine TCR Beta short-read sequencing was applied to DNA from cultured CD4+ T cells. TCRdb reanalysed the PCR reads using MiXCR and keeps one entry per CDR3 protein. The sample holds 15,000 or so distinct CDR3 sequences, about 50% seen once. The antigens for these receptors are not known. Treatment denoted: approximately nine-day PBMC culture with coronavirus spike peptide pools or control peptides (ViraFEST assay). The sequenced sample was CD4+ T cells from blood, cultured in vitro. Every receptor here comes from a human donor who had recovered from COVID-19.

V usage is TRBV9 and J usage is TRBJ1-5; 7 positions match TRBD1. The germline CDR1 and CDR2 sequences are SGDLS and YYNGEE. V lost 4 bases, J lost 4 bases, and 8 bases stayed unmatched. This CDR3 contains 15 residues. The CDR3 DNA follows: TGTGCCAGCAGCATATCCGGGACAGCAAATCAGCCCCAGCATTTT. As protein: CASSISGTANQPQHF. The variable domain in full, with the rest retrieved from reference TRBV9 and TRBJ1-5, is DSGVTQTPKHLITATGQRVTLRCSPRSGDLSVYWYQQSLDQGLQFLIQYYNGEERAKGNILERFSAQQFPDLHSELNLSSLELGDSALYFCASSISGTANQPQHFGDGTRLSIL.

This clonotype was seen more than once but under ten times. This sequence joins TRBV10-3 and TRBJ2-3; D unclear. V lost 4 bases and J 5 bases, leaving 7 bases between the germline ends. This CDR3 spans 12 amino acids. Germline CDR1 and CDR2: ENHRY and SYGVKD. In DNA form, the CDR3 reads TGTGCCATCAGTGTCAAGGGAGATACGCAGTATTTT. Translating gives CAISVKGDTQYF.

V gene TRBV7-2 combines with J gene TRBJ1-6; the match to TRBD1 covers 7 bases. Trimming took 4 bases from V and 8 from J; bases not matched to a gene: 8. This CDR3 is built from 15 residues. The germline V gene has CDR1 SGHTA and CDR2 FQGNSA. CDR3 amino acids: CASSSVGGGYSPLHF. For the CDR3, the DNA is TGTGCCAGCAGCTCCGTCGGAGGGGGCTATTCACCCCTCCACTTT.

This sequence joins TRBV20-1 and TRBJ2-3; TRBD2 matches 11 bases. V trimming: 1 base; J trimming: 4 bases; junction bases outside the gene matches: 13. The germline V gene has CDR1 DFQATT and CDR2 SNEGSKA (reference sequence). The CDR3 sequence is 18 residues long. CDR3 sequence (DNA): TGCAGTGCTAGAGCGTTAGCGGGAGGGCCACGGGGACCAGATACGCAGTATTTT. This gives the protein CSARALAGGPRGPDTQYF.

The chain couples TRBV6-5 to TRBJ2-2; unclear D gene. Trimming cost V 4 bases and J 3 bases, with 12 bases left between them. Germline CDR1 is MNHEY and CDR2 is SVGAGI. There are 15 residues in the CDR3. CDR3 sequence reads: CASSSRVTHTGELFF. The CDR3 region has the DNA TGTGCCAGCAGTTCCCGGGTAACGCACACCGGGGAGCTGTTTTTT.

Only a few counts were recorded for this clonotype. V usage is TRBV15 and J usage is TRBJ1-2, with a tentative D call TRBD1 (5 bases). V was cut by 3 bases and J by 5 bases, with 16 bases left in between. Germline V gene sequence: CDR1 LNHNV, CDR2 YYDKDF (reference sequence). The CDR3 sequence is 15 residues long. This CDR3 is CATSSLSGVGYGYTF. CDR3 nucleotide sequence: TGTGCCACCAGCAGCCTCTCGGGGGTGGGGTATGGCTACACCTTC.

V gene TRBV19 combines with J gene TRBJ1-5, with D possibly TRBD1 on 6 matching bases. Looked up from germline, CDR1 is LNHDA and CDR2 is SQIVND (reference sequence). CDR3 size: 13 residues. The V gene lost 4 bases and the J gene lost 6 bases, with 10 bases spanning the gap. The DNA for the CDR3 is TGTGCCAGTAGTAGCTTGGGGGCTCAGCCCCAGCATTTT. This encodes CASSSLGAQPQHF.

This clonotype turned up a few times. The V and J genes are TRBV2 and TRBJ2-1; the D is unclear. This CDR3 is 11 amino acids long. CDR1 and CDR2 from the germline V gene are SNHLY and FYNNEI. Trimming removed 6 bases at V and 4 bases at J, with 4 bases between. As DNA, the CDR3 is TGTGCCAGCAGGCAATACAATGAGCAGTTCTTC. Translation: CASRQYNEQFF.

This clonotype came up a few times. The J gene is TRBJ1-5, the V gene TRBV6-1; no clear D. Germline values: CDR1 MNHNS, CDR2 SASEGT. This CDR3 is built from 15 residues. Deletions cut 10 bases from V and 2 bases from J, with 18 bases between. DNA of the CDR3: TGTGCCATGGTCCTCGTCGGTTTTGGCAATCAGCCCCAGCATTTT. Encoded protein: CAMVLVGFGNQPQHF.

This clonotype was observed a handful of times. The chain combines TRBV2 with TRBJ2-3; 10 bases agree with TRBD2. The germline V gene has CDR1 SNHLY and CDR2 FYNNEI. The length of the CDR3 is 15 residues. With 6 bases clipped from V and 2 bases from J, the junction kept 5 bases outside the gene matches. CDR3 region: CASRAGTSDTDTQYF. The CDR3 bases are TGTGCCAGCAGGGCCGGGACTAGCGACACAGATACGCAGTATTTT.

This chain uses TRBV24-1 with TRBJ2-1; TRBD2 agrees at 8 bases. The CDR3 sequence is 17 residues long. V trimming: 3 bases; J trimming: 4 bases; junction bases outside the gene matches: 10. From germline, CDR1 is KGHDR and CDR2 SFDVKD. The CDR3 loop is CATSDAGGSGEYNEQFF. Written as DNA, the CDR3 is TGTGCCACCAGTGATGCGGGGGGTAGCGGGGAATACAATGAGCAGTTCTTC.

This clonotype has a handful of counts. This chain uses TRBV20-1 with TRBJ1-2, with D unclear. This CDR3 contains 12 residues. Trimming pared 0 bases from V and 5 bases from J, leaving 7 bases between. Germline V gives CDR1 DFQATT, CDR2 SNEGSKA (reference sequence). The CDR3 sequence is CSARETQYGYTF. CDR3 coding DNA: TGCAGTGCTAGAGAGACGCAATATGGCTACACCTTC.

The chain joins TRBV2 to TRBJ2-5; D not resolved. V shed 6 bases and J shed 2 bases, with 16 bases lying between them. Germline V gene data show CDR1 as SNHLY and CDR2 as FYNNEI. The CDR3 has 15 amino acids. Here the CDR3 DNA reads TGTGCCAGCAGCCCCCTAAGAGGCGGTCAAGAGACCCAGTACTTC. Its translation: CASSPLRGGQETQYF.

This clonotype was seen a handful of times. As DNA, the CDR3 is TGCAGTGCTAGACCGCTACGGCGCTCCTACAATGAGCAGTTCTTC. It encodes CSARPLRRSYNEQFF. V and J are TRBV20-1 and TRBJ2-1; D is undetermined. With 2 bases removed from V and 0 bases from J, the gap between germline ends came to 11 bases. The CDR3 extends over 15 amino acids. Germline V gene data show CDR1 as DFQATT and CDR2 as SNEGSKA (reference sequence).

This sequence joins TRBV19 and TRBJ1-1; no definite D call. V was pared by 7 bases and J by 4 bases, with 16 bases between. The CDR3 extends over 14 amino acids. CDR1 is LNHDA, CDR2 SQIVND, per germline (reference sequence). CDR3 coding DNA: TGTGCCAGTAAGAGGGTAGGGTCCGCCACTGAAGCTTTCTTT. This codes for CASKRVGSATEAFF.

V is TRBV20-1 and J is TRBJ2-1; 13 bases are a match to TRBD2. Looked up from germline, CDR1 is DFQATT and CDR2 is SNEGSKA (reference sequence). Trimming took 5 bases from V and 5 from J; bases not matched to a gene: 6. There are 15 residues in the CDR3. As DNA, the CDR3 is TGCAGTGCTGAACGAACTAGCGGGAGGGACAATGAGCAGTTCTTC. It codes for CSAERTSGRDNEQFF.

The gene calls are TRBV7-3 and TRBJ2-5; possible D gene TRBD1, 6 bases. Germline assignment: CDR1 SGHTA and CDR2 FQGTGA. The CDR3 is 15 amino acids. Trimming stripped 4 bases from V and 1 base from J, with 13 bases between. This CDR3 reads CASSSSGAVQETQYF. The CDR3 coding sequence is TGTGCCAGCAGCTCCTCAGGGGCTGTCCAAGAGACCCAGTACTTC.

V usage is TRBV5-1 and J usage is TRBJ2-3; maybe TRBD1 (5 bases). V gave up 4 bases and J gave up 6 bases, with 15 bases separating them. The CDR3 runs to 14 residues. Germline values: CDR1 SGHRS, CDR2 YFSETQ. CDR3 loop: CASSRLTQEDTQYF. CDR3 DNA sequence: TGCGCCAGCAGCCGCTTAACACAGGAGGATACGCAGTATTTT. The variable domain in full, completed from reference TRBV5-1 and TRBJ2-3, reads KAGVTQTPRYLIKTRGQQVTLSCSPISGHRSVSWYQQTPGQGLQFLFEYFSETQRNKGNFPGRFSGRQFSNSRSEMNVSTLELGDSALYLCASSRLTQEDTQYFGPGTRLTVL.

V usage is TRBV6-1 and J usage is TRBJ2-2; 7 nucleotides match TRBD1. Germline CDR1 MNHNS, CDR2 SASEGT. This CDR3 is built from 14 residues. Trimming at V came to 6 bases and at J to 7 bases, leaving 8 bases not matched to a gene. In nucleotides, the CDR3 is TGTGCCAGCAGAACATACAGGGGAATCGGGGAGCTGTTTTTT. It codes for CASRTYRGIGELFF.

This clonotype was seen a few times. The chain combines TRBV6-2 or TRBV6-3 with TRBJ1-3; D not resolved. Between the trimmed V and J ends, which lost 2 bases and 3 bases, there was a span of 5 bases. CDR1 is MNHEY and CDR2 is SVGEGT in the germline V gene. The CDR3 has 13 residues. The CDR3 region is CASSYRNGNTIYF. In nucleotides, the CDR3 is TGTGCCAGCAGTTACCGAAATGGAAACACCATATATTTT.

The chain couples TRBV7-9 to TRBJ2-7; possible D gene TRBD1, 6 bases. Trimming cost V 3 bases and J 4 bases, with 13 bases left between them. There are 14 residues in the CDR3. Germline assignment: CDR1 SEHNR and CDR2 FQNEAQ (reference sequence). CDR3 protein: CASSFSTGRYEQYF. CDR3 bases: TGTGCCAGCAGCTTCTCTACAGGGCGGTACGAGCAGTACTTC.

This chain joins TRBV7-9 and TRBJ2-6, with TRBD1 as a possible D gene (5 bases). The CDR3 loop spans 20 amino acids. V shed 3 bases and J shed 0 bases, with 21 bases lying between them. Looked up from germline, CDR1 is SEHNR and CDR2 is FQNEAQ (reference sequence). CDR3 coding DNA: TGTGCCAGCAGCTTCGGGTCAGGGCCTCATTTACTCTCTGGGGCCAACGTCCTGACTTTC. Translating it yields CASSFGSGPHLLSGANVLTF.

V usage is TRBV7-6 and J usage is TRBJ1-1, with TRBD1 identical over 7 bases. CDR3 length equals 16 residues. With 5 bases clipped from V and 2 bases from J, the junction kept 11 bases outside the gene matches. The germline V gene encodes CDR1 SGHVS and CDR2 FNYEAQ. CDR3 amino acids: CASSPSVGQLNTEAFF. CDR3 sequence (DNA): TGTGCCAGCAGCCCATCTGTGGGACAGCTAAACACTGAAGCTTTCTTT.

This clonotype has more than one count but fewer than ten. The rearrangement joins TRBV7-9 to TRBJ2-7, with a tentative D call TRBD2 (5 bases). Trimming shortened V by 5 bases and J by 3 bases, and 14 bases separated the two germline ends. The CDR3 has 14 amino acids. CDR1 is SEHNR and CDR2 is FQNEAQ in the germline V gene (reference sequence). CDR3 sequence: CASSRAGIIYEQYF. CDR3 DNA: TGTGCCAGCAGCCGTGCCGGGATAATCTACGAGCAGTACTTC.

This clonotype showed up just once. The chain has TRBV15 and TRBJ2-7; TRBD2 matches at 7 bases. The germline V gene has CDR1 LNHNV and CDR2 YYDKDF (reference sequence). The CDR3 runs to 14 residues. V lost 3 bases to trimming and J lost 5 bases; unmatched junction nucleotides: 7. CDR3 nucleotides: TGTGCCACCAGCAGCAGGACTAGTATCCACGAGCAGTACTTC. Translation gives CATSSRTSIHEQYF.

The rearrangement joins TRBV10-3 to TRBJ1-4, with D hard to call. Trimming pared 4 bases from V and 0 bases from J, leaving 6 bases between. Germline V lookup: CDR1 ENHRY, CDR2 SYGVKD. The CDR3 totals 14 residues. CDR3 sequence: CAISGTATNEKLFF. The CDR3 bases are TGTGCCATCAGTGGAACTGCAACTAATGAAAAACTGTTTTTT.

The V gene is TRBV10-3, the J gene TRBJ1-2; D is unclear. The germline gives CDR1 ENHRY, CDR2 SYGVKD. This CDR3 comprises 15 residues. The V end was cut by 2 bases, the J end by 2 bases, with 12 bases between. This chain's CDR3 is CAISENPAPNYGYTF. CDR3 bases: TGTGCCATCAGTGAGAACCCGGCGCCCAACTATGGCTACACCTTC.

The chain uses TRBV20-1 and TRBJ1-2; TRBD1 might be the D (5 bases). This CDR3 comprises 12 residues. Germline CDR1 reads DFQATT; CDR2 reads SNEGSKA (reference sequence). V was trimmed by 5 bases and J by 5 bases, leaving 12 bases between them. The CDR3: CSAGGTSYGYTF. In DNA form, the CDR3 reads TGCAGTGCTGGCGGGACGTCGTATGGCTACACCTTC.

The CDR3 here is CASSQDQRGYTF. DNA for the CDR3: TGTGCCAGCAGCCAAGATCAACGTGGCTACACCTTC. V is TRBV3-1 and J is TRBJ1-2, with unresolved D. V was clipped by 0 bases and J by 7 bases, with 6 bases between them. The CDR3 has 12 amino acids. Germline V CDR1 and CDR2: LGHDT, YNNKEL (reference sequence).

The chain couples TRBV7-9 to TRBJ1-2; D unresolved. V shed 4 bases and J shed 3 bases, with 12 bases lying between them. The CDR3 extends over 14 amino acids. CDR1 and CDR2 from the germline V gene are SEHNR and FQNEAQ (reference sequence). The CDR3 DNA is TGTGCCAGCAGCTGGGTTCCCACAGACTATGGCTACACCTTC. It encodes CASSWVPTDYGYTF.